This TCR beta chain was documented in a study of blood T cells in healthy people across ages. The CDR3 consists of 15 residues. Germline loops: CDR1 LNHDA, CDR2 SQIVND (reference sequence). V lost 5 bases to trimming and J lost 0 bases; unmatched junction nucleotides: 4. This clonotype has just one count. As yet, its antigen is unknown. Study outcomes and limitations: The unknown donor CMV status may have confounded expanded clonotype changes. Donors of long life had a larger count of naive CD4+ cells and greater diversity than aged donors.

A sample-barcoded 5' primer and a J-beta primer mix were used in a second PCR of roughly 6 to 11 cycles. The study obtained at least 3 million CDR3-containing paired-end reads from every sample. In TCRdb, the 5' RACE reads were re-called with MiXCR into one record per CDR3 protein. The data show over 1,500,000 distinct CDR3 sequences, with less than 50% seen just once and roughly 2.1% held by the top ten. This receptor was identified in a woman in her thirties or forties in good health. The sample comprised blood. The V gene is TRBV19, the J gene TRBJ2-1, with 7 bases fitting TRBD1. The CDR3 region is CASSVYRGSYNEQFF. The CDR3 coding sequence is TGTGCCAGTAGTGTGTACAGGGGCTCCTACAATGAGCAGTTCTTC. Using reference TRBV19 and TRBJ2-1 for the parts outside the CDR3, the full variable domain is DGGITQSPKYLFRKEGQNVTLSCEQNLNHDAMYWYRQDPGQGLRLIYYSQIVNDFQKGDIAEGYSVSREKKESFPLTVTSAQKNPTAFYLCASSVYRGSYNEQFFGPGTRLTVL.